This T cell receptor (beta chain) was sequenced in a study of long-term antiretroviral therapy in people with HIV. The germline V gene has CDR1 SGHRS and CDR2 YFSETQ. V shed 0 bases and J 1 base; nucleotides not matched to a gene: 9. The CDR3 sequence is 17 residues long. Participants with HIV, all of them, were treated in the United States. The assay, immunoSEQ v3.0, was run at survey level. Sequencing used immunoSEQ multiplex PCR; TCRdb keeps in-frame clones, though not all of them. The table records 20,000 to 30,000 clones, roughly 80% of them present only once. Sequencing used unsorted PBMCs, obtained 4.4 years after starting antiretroviral therapy. The J gene is TRBJ1-1, the V gene TRBV5-1; 7 nucleotides align to TRBD1. This sequence was found in a man aged 25 to 40 with HIV. CDR3 nucleotides: TGCGCCAGCAGCTTGGACCCGGGACAGAAGGGGAACACTGAAGCTTTCTTT. Protein: CASSLDPGQKGNTEAFF.